This record covers a single T cell receptor beta chain. The antigen remains undetermined. Primers included in the PCR were 60 Vbeta and 13 Jbeta primers. Generated by immunoSEQ multiplex PCR, the TCRdb table keeps only in-frame clones and is missing some. The table lists around 180,000 clones, 87% of them singletons. This record comes from a study of cytomegalovirus exposure and HLA in healthy donors. The study's findings and limits: In a later analysis, a missense DCLRE1C variant was linked to TCR beta V- and J-gene trimming. Later work showed greater clonal expansion in HLA-associated TCR beta chains than in equally common others.

The CDR3 has 17 residues. V was shortened by 3 bases and J by 3 bases, with 20 bases between the two germline ends. CDR1 and CDR2 from the germline V gene are SGDLS and YYNGEE. Sequencing input: PBMCs. The chain joins TRBV9 to TRBJ2-3, with TRBD2 as a possible D gene (6 bases). The sequence was obtained from a girl less than two years old in good health and CMV-seronegative. CDR3: CASSAELFAEGTDTQYF. For the CDR3, the DNA is TGTGCCAGCAGCGCCGAGCTTTTTGCGGAGGGAACAGATACGCAGTATTTT. The full variable domain, its missing parts supplied by reference TRBV9 and TRBJ2-3, is DSGVTQTPKHLITATGQRVTLRCSPRSGDLSVYWYQQSLDQGLQFLIQYYNGEERAKGNILERFSAQQFPDLHSELNLSSLELGDSALYFCASSAELFAEGTDTQYFGPGTRLTVL.